This entry lists 7 T cell receptor beta chains sequenced from one sample in a study of blood T cell repertoires in COVID-19. Profiled with immunoSEQ multiplex PCR; TCRdb holds only in-frame clones, not every one. The table shows around 290,000 clones, with about nine tenths occurring only once. The sample was PBMCs or T cells enriched from blood (not recorded which). The source is a woman between 18 and 29 years old who had recovered from COVID-19.

The gene calls are TRBV27 and TRBJ2-7, with 10 nucleotides matching TRBD2. Trimming took 6 bases from V and 3 from J; bases not matched to a gene: 11. The CDR3 runs to 16 residues. Germline CDR1 MNHEY, CDR2 SMNVEV (reference sequence). CDR3 nucleotide sequence: TGTGCCAGCAGCCCTATACGCGGGACTAGCGTCTACGAGCAGTACTTC. Translated: CASSPIRGTSVYEQYF.

This chain joins TRBV7-8 and TRBJ1-5, with 8 bases matching TRBD1. Germline V CDR1 and CDR2: SGHVS, FQNEAQ. The CDR3 extends over 14 amino acids. V trimming: 5 bases; J trimming: 6 bases; junction bases outside the gene matches: 6. The CDR3 nucleotides are TGTGCCAGCAGCCCCGGGACAGGCGGTCAGCCCCAGCATTTT. This codes for CASSPGTGGQPQHF.

The J gene is TRBJ2-7, the V gene TRBV15, with D possibly being TRBD1 (5 bases). There are 15 residues in the CDR3. CDR1 LNHNV and CDR2 YYDKDF come from the germline V gene (reference sequence). Trimming took 0 bases from V and 3 from J, leaving 12 bases between them. CDR3 DNA sequence: TGTGCCACCAGCAGAGATAGGGGCGGCGGCTACGAGCAGTACTTC. Amino acid sequence: CATSRDRGGGYEQYF.

This chain uses TRBV2 with TRBJ2-3; possible D gene TRBD2, 5 bases. Between the trimmed V and J ends, which lost 2 bases and 0 bases, there was a span of 6 bases. The germline gives CDR1 SNHLY, CDR2 FYNNEI. The CDR3 contains 14 residues. The DNA for the CDR3 is TGTGCCAGCAGTGAAACGGGGAGCACAGATACGCAGTATTTT. This gives the protein CASSETGSTDTQYF.

The J gene is TRBJ1-1, the V gene TRBV3-1 (or the pseudogene TRBV3-2), with TRBD1 matching 8 bases. V lost 1 base to trimming and J lost 3 bases; unmatched junction nucleotides: 4. From germline, CDR1 is LGHDT and CDR2 YNNKEL (reference sequence). This CDR3 is 15 amino acids long. CDR3 protein: CASSQVDRGHTEAFF. As DNA, the CDR3 is TGTGCCAGCAGCCAAGTCGACAGGGGTCACACTGAAGCTTTCTTT.

The sample holds one count of this clone. The chain is built from TRBV5-1 and TRBJ1-1; the match to TRBD1 covers 7 bases. In germline, CDR1 is SGHRS, CDR2 YFSETQ. Losses at the gene ends were 2 bases for V and 0 bases for J; bases not matched to a gene: 1. This CDR3 has 14 residues. CDR3 bases: TGCGCCAGCAGCTTCGGGACAGTGAACACTGAAGCTTTCTTT. This encodes CASSFGTVNTEAFF.

The chain is built from TRBV5-6 and TRBJ1-2; TRBD1 might be the D (5 bases). Trimming shortened V by 2 bases and J by 4 bases, and 6 bases separated the two germline ends. CDR3 length: 12 amino acids. Germline lookup yields CDR1 SGHDT and CDR2 YYEEEE. DNA for the CDR3: TGTGCCAGCAGCTTTGACAGCTATGGCTACACCTTC. Its protein is CASSFDSYGYTF. The variable domain in full, completed from reference TRBV5-6 and TRBJ1-2, reads DAGVTQSPTHLIKTRGQQVTLRCSPKSGHDTVSWYQQALGQGPQFIFQYYEEEERQRGNFPDRFSGHQFPNYSSELNVNALLLGDSALYLCASSFDSYGYTFGSGTRLTVV.